This paragraph reports one T cell receptor beta chain. Patients were ruled out by autoimmune disease history or systemic immunosuppression. This entry comes from a study of OX40 agonist ivuxolimab in advanced cancers. As for the study in general: At 0.01 to 10 mg/kg, ivuxolimab was administered intravenously to patients every 2 weeks. Partial responses were observed in three patients, of whom one had hepatocellular carcinoma and two had cutaneous melanoma. The dose-escalation cohort had hepatocellular carcinoma, melanoma, renal cell or head and neck cancer.

Clones were sequenced by immunoSEQ multiplex PCR, and TCRdb holds only the in-frame ones, with some missing. The sample lists about 27,000 clones; under 80% were seen once. CDR3 length: 15 amino acids. Germline CDR1 is SGHAT and CDR2 is FQNNGV. V lost 5 bases to trimming and J lost 1 base, with 12 bases between them. The material was CD4+ or CD8+ T cells sorted from blood, obtained in a trial of the OX40 agonist ivuxolimab. The V call is TRBV11-2, the J call TRBJ1-3, with unresolved D. The clonotype originates from an adult with an advanced solid tumor such as melanoma, head and neck, liver or kidney cancer. CDR3: CASSTKRSSGNTIYF. The CDR3 nucleotides read TGTGCCAGCAGCACGAAAAGGTCGTCTGGAAACACCATATATTTT.